A selection of T cell receptor beta chains follows, all from one sample in a study of blood T cell repertoires in COVID-19. Clones were read by immunoSEQ multiplex PCR, and TCRdb kept only the in-frame ones, dropping some. Of approximately 290,000 clones listed, roughly 88% are singletons. Specimen: peripheral blood. The receptors come from a human donor with COVID-19, enrolled during active disease. The donor label of this sample is uncertain. Both conserved end residues are part of each CDR3. A D gene is named only where the DNA matches it firmly. Size is omitted from some rows. Given values are once, few, many or a class for expanded clones.

clone size	V gene	D gene	CDR3 length	J gene	CDR3 DNA	CDR3 protein
once	TRBV12-3/TRBV12-4	.	11	TRBJ2-1	TGTGCCAGCAGGGTAGTCAATGAGCAGTTCTTC	CASRVVNEQFF
.	TRBV28	TRBD1	15	TRBJ1-1	TGTGCCAGTTGCGAAAACAGGGGCAGAAGTACTGAAGCTTTCTTT	CASCENRGRSTEAFF
few	TRBV7-8	.	13	TRBJ2-1	TGTGCCAGCAGCTTACCCAGAGGCGATGAGCAGTTCTTC	CASSLPRGDEQFF
.	TRBV7-8	TRBD1	16	TRBJ2-3	TGTGCCAGCAGCGGGCTGACAGGGGTGCAAACAGATACGCAGTATTTT	CASSGLTGVQTDTQYF
few	TRBV6-5	TRBD2	15	TRBJ2-7	TGTGCCAGCAGTTTGCTAGCGGGGGGAACCTACGAGCAGTACTTC	CASSLLAGGTYEQYF
once	TRBV27	.	11	TRBJ2-7	TGTGCCAGCCAGGATCGATACGAGCAGTACTTC	CASQDRYEQYF
.	TRBV6-5	TRBD1	15	TRBJ2-7	TGTGCCAGCAGTTACGCGGGACAGGGGGCCTACGAGCAGTACTTC	CASSYAGQGAYEQYF
few	TRBV7-3	TRBD2	14	TRBJ2-3	TGTGCCAGCAGCAATAGCGGGACCACAGATACGCAGTATTTT	CASSNSGTTDTQYF
.	TRBV5-1	TRBD2	14	TRBJ2-1	TGCGCCAGCAGCCCGGGACTAGATTACAATGAGCAGTTCTTC	CASSPGLDYNEQFF
.	TRBV7-3	TRBD1	13	TRBJ2-4	TGTGCCAGCAGCAGGGACAGGGAAAGCATTCAGTACTTC	CASSRDRESIQYF
.	TRBV19	TRBD1	15	TRBJ1-2	TGTGCCAGTGGAAGGGGACAGGGGGTGACAGGAGGCTACACCTTC	CASGRGQGVTGGYTF
once	TRBV6-5	.	13	TRBJ2-6	TGTGCCAGCATGAGTAGCGGGGCCAACGTCCTGACTTTC	CASMSSGANVLTF
many	TRBV28	.	13	TRBJ2-2	TGTGCCAGCTGGGGCCGGAACACCGGGGAGCTGTTTTTT	CASWGRNTGELFF
.	TRBV19	.	14	TRBJ1-4	TGTGCCACCGGTACGAGGCTCTTGAATGAAAAACTGTTTTTT	CATGTRLLNEKLFF
.	TRBV28	.	13	TRBJ1-2	TGTGCCAGCAGTCCCGGTTCTAACTATGGCTACACCTTC	CASSPGSNYGYTF
.	TRBV5-5	.	15	TRBJ1-4	TGTGCCAGCAGGGCGGCCGGGATGGAAAGGGGGAAACTGTTTTTT	CASRAAGMERGKLFF
.	TRBV27	.	13	TRBJ1-4	TGTGCCAGCAGTTTAACAGGGAAGGAAAAACTGTTTTTT	CASSLTGKEKLFF
.	TRBV27	.	17	TRBJ2-3	TGTGCCAGCAGTTTATGGCCGGGGGTCTCTAGCACAGATACGCAGTATTTT	CASSLWPGVSSTDTQYF
.	TRBV10-3	.	16	TRBJ1-2	TGTGCCATCAGTTCGGACCGGGACACCGTCTCAGGTGGCTACACCTTC	CAISSDRDTVSGGYTF
.	TRBV18	TRBD1	16	TRBJ1-1	TGTGCCAGCTCACCTACAGGGGGCGCGATGAACACTGAAGCTTTCTTT	CASSPTGGAMNTEAFF
.	TRBV28	.	15	TRBJ1-5	TGTGCCAGCAGTTTAGGAGTCAGGGGAGATCAGCCCCAGCATTTT	CASSLGVRGDQPQHF
once	TRBV9	TRBD2	15	TRBJ2-1	TGTGCCAGCAGCGTAGGGGTCGCTAGCGGCAATGAGCAGTTCTTC	CASSVGVASGNEQFF
.	TRBV7-2	TRBD2	15	TRBJ2-5	TGTGCCAGCAGCTTAGAAGCGCGGGAGGCAGAGACCCAGTACTTC	CASSLEAREAETQYF
.	TRBV30	.	14	TRBJ1-5	TGTGCCTGGAGCCCGCCGGGGGGGCACCAGCCCCAGCATTTT	CAWSPPGGHQPQHF
once	TRBV7-2	TRBD1	16	TRBJ2-1	TGTGCCAGCAGCTTAGGGGGGACAGGAAGCTACAATGAGCAGTTCTTC	CASSLGGTGSYNEQFF
.	TRBV28	TRBD2	15	TRBJ2-5	TGTGCCAGCAGAGCAACTAGCGGGGCCCAAGAGACCCAGTACTTC	CASRATSGAQETQYF
.	TRBV5-4	TRBD1	12	TRBJ1-4	TGTGCCGCCGGGACAGTGAATGAAAAACTGTTTTTT	CAAGTVNEKLFF
.	TRBV10-3	.	13	TRBJ1-1	TGTGCCATCAGTGAGTCCCCGGGAACTGAAGCTTTCTTT	CAISESPGTEAFF
.	TRBV15	.	15	TRBJ1-5	TGTGCCACCAGCAGCGGGACAATTAGCAATCAGCCCCAGCATTTT	CATSSGTISNQPQHF
.	TRBV6-5	TRBD1	14	TRBJ1-2	TGTGCCAGCAGTTACTCTAACAGGGGCGGTGGCTACACCTTC	CASSYSNRGGGYTF
.	TRBV7-2	TRBD1	14	TRBJ1-1	TGTGCCAGCAGCTCCGGGACAGGGGTCGGTGAAGCTTTCTTT	CASSSGTGVGEAFF
few	TRBV6-5	.	16	TRBJ1-6	TGTGCCAGCAGTTACTCCCGTGGGATTGGGAGTTCACCCCTCCACTTT	CASSYSRGIGSSPLHF
.	TRBV7-3	TRBD2	17	TRBJ2-1	TGTGCCAGCAGCTTAGGTAGTAGCGGGAGCTCCTACAATGAGCAGTTCTTC	CASSLGSSGSSYNEQFF
.	TRBV25-1	TRBD1	16	TRBJ2-5	TGTGCCAGCAGTCGCCAGGGGACAGGGGGCGAGGAGACCCAGTACTTC	CASSRQGTGGEETQYF
.	TRBV11-1	.	13	TRBJ2-7	TGTGCCAGCAGCGTTACTATAATCTACGAGCAGTACTTC	CASSVTIIYEQYF
.	TRBV6-6	TRBD1	12	TRBJ2-5	TGTGCCAGCAGCCCGACAGGGCGGGCCCAGTACTTC	CASSPTGRAQYF
.	TRBV12-5	TRBD1	11	TRBJ1-1	TGTGCTAGTGCCTCGACAGGGTATGCTTTCTTT	CASASTGYAFF
.	TRBV2	TRBD2	16	TRBJ2-2	TGTGCCACAAGGCCATCGGGACTAGCAGATACCGGGGAGCTGTTTTTT	CATRPSGLADTGELFF
.	TRBV29-1	.	13	TRBJ1-5	TGCAGCGTTGGATGGGCAGGAAATCAGCCCCAGCATTTT	CSVGWAGNQPQHF
.	TRBV5-8	.	14	TRBJ2-4	TGTGCCAGCAGCTTTCGGGGAGCCAAAAACATTCAGTACTTC	CASSFRGAKNIQYF
.	TRBV27	.	16	TRBJ2-6	TGTGCCAGCACCACCGGCGGACTCTCTGGGGCCAACGTCCTGACTTTC	CASTTGGLSGANVLTF
.	TRBV27	.	15	TRBJ1-2	TGTGCCAGCTCGCCCGGACTGGACAGTGCCTATGGCTACACCTTC	CASSPGLDSAYGYTF
.	TRBV6-5	.	15	TRBJ2-5	TGTGCCAGCAGCTCAAGGAGGGCGAGCCAAGAGACCCAGTACTTC	CASSSRRASQETQYF
.	TRBV3-1/TRBV3-2	.	14	TRBJ1-2	TGTGCCAGCAGCCAAGAATCCCTAGGGGATGGCTACACCTTC	CASSQESLGDGYTF
.	TRBV5-4	TRBD1	15	TRBJ2-5	TGTGCCAGCAGCAGGGACAGGGGGCGAGGAGAGACCCAGTACTTC	CASSRDRGRGETQYF
.	TRBV5-1	TRBD1	17	TRBJ1-2	TGCGCCAGCAGCTTGGGTCTTCCGGGACAGGGGACCTATGGCTACACCTTC	CASSLGLPGQGTYGYTF
.	TRBV13	TRBD2	14	TRBJ2-5	TGTGCCAGCGGGCGGCGGGAGGGCCATAAGACCCAGTACTTC	CASGRREGHKTQYF
.	TRBV27	TRBD2	16	TRBJ2-1	TGTGCCAGCAGTTTCTTTGTAGCGGGGGGATACAATGAGCAGTTCTTC	CASSFFVAGGYNEQFF
.	TRBV10-3	.	14	TRBJ2-5	TGTGCCATCAGTGAGTCGAGGGGGCAAGAGACCCAGTACTTC	CAISESRGQETQYF
.	TRBV25-1	TRBD1	14	TRBJ1-2	TGTGCCAGCCGCTCCCCGGGACAGCTCTATGGCTACACCTTC	CASRSPGQLYGYTF
many	TRBV3-1/TRBV3-2	TRBD1	14	TRBJ1-6	TGTGCCAGCAGCCAGGACAGGGGGAATTCACCCCTCCACTTT	CASSQDRGNSPLHF
.	TRBV6-6	.	16	TRBJ1-6	TGTGCCAGCAGTCACCCGGAGGGGAATTATAATTCACCCCTCCACTTT	CASSHPEGNYNSPLHF
.	TRBV6-5	.	14	TRBJ1-1	TGTGCCAGCAGTCGGGACTATACGAACACTGAAGCTTTCTTT	CASSRDYTNTEAFF
.	TRBV5-1	TRBD1	15	TRBJ2-5	TGCGCCAGCAGCTCTGGACAGGGCCCCCAAGAGACCCAGTACTTC	CASSSGQGPQETQYF
.	TRBV28	.	22	TRBJ2-6	TGTGCCAGCAGTCCCCCAGGGCTCGTCTCCTCCTACGCGACCTCTGGGGCCAACGTCCTGACTTTC	CASSPPGLVSSYATSGANVLTF
few	TRBV2	.	14	TRBJ1-5	TGTGCCAGCAGTGAAGCGCGAGGGGGTCAGCCCCAGCATTTT	CASSEARGGQPQHF
.	TRBV11-3	.	17	TRBJ2-1	TGTGCCAGCAGCTCCCCCACAGGTTCCAGCTCCTACAATGAGCAGTTCTTC	CASSSPTGSSSYNEQFF